The 22 T cell receptor beta chains given below trace back to one sample, sequenced in a study of T cell responses to AZD1222 COVID-19 vaccine. The assay was immunoSEQ multiplex PCR, and TCRdb's table has in-frame clones only and misses some. The profile shows 120,000 or so clones, about 89% of them singletons. The input for sequencing was peripheral blood, taken 28 days after the second AZD1222 dose. All receptors derive from an adult who received the AZD1222 COVID-19 vaccine.

The chain employs TRBV4-1 and TRBJ2-1; D unclear. V was clipped by 0 bases and J by 0 bases, with 12 bases between them. CDR1 and CDR2 (germline): MGHRA, YSYEKL. This CDR3 has 17 residues. The CDR3 loop reads CASSQEISRSSYNEQFF. The CDR3 DNA reads as TGCGCCAGCAGCCAAGAGATTAGTCGGAGCTCCTACAATGAGCAGTTCTTC.

The chain employs TRBV27 and TRBJ2-3; 12 bases match TRBD2. This CDR3 region has 16 residues. Trimming cost V 6 bases and J 4 bases; bases outside gene matches: 8. CDR1 and CDR2 from the germline V gene are MNHEY and SMNVEV (reference sequence). The CDR3 DNA follows: TGTGCCAGCAGCCCGCCGGGACTAGCGGGCCCAGATACGCAGTATTTT. Amino acids: CASSPPGLAGPDTQYF.

CDR3 coding DNA: TGTGCCAGCAGCTTGAGCTCTGGCTACAATGAGCAGTTCTTC. Its translation: CASSLSSGYNEQFF. This sequence joins TRBV7-3 and TRBJ2-1; D not certain. V lost 3 bases and J 3 bases, leaving 9 bases between the germline ends. Germline values: CDR1 SGHTA, CDR2 FQGTGA. This CDR3 spans 14 amino acids.

V and J are TRBV21-1 and TRBJ2-1; TRBD2 is the table's D call, not checked against the DNA. TRBV21-1 is noted as a pseudogene. This CDR3 has 16 residues. The CDR3 region has the DNA TGTGCCAGCAGCAACAAGCGGGGGGGCCATCCCAATGAGCAGTTCTTC. Protein sequence: CASSNKRGGHPNEQFF.

This clone was observed a single time. The chain carries TRBV11-3 and TRBJ2-7; perhaps TRBD1 as D (6 bases). Deletions cut 1 base from V and 6 bases from J, with 13 bases between. Germline CDR1 is SGHNT and CDR2 is YENEEA. The CDR3 covers 14 residues. CDR3 DNA sequence: TGTGCCAGCAGCTTAGGTTGGCAGGGGACCGAGCAGTACTTC. Translating gives CASSLGWQGTEQYF.

The rearrangement links TRBV7-8 to TRBJ2-2, with D possibly matching TRBD2 (6 bases). The germline gives CDR1 SGHVS, CDR2 FQNEAQ. The CDR3 runs to 13 residues. V dropped 4 bases and J dropped 5 bases, with 8 bases sitting between them. CDR3: CASSSRGTGELFF. The CDR3 DNA is TGTGCCAGCAGCTCACGGGGGACCGGGGAGCTGTTTTTT.

This chain joins TRBV19 and TRBJ2-7, with 7 bases lining up with TRBD1. Germline-derived CDR1 and CDR2 are LNHDA and SQIVND (reference sequence). After removal of 5 bases from V and 2 bases from J, the junction contained 12 bases not matched to a gene. The CDR3 runs 16 residues. CDR3 in amino acids: CASSSSSGGFPYEQYF. CDR3 bases: TGTGCCAGTAGTTCCTCCTCAGGGGGATTCCCCTACGAGCAGTACTTC.

V is TRBV5-5 and J is TRBJ1-4; D is unresolved. V was pared by 1 base and J by 8 bases, with 12 bases between. Germline V gene data show CDR1 as SGHKS and CDR2 as YYEKEE (reference sequence). The CDR3 extends over 14 amino acids. CDR3: CASSLSGRGEKLFF. CDR3 nucleotides: TGTGCCAGCAGCTTGTCTGGAAGAGGGGAAAAACTGTTTTTT.

V gene TRBV4-2 combines with J gene TRBJ1-4; TRBD1 matches at 8 bases. Looked up from germline, CDR1 is LGHNA and CDR2 is YNFKEQ. J lost 7 bases, V lost 0 bases, and 4 bases had no gene match. The CDR3 loop spans 15 amino acids. The CDR3 reads CASSQDHRGTEKLFF. CDR3 DNA: TGTGCCAGCAGCCAAGATCACAGGGGGACTGAAAAACTGTTTTTT.

The chain recombines TRBV18 with TRBJ1-1, with 9 bases fitting TRBD1. The germline V gene encodes CDR1 KGHSH and CDR2 LQKENI. J lost 1 base, V lost 1 base, and 1 base had no gene match. This CDR3 comprises 15 residues. The CDR3 DNA follows: TGTGCCAGCTCACCACGGGGACAGGGGAACACTGAAGCTTTCTTT. Its translation is CASSPRGQGNTEAFF.

The chain joins TRBV5-6 to TRBJ1-4; TRBD1 is a possible D gene (6 bases). This CDR3 region has 15 residues. V was shortened by 1 base and J by 6 bases, with 13 bases between the two germline ends. The V gene's germline CDR1 is SGHDT and CDR2 YYEEEE. CDR3 sequence: CASSLYGGADEKLFF. DNA of the CDR3: TGTGCCAGCAGCTTGTATGGGGGGGCGGATGAAAAACTGTTTTTT.

This chain connects TRBV6-5 to TRBJ2-4; the D gene is possibly TRBD2 (6 bases). Per the germline V gene, CDR1 is MNHEY and CDR2 is SVGAGI. CDR3 length: 14 residues. V lost 6 bases, J lost 0 bases, and 9 bases lay in between. The chain's CDR3 is CASSRGLAKNIQYF. The CDR3 DNA is TGTGCCAGCAGCCGGGGACTAGCCAAAAACATTCAGTACTTC.

As DNA, the CDR3 is TGTGCCTGGACGGACAGGGAGGACTGCTACACCTTC. It is translated as CAWTDREDCYTF. The V gene is TRBV30, the J gene TRBJ1-2, with TRBD1 identical over 8 bases. There are 12 residues in the CDR3. The V segment lost 4 bases and the J segment 9 bases; nucleotides outside the gene matches: 7. Germline CDR1 and CDR2: GTSNPN and SVGIG (reference sequence).

This clone was detected ten times or more. The V gene is TRBV2, the J gene TRBJ1-5, with TRBD1 matching over 8 bases. CDR3 length equals 14 residues. Germline assignment: CDR1 SNHLY and CDR2 FYNNEI. The J segment lost 5 bases and the V segment lost 7 bases, leaving 7 bases of the junction unmatched. CDR3 bases: TGTGCCAGCACGGGGCAGGGGGCGGATCAGCCCCAGCATTTT. As protein: CASTGQGADQPQHF. Looking up the rest from reference TRBV2 and TRBJ1-5 gives the full variable domain: EPEVTQTPSHQVTQMGQEVILRCVPISNHLYFYWYRQILGQKVEFLVSFYNNEISEKSEIFDDQFSVERPDGSNFTLKIRSTKLEDSAMYFCASTGQGADQPQHFGDGTRLSIL.

The V gene is TRBV6-5, the J gene TRBJ1-2, with unresolved D. Germline V lookup: CDR1 MNHEY, CDR2 SVGAGI. This CDR3 is built from 13 residues. V lost 7 bases to trimming and J lost 0 bases, with 9 bases between them. The CDR3 DNA follows: TGTGCCAGCACTCAGTCACCTAACTATGGCTACACCTTC. This codes for CASTQSPNYGYTF.

This clone was observed a single time. V gene TRBV11-2 combines with J gene TRBJ2-7; D is undetermined. This CDR3 contains 16 residues. Germline V lookup: CDR1 SGHAT, CDR2 FQNNGV. V was clipped by 1 base and J by 6 bases, with 19 bases between them. This chain's CDR3 is CASSLVTGPTNAEQYF. In DNA form, the CDR3 reads TGTGCCAGCAGCTTAGTTACGGGTCCCACGAACGCCGAGCAGTACTTC.

The chain carries TRBV6-2 or TRBV6-3 and TRBJ1-4; possible D gene TRBD1, 6 bases. The ends were cut back, 5 bases at V and 5 bases at J, with 15 bases in the middle. From germline, CDR1 is MNHEY and CDR2 SVGEGT. The CDR3 loop spans 15 amino acids. The CDR3 DNA sequence: TGTGCCAGCAGTGACCGACAGGATCCAAATGAAAAACTGTTTTTT. Amino acids: CASSDRQDPNEKLFF.

The chain recombines TRBV29-1 with TRBJ2-2; D unclear. This CDR3 region has 13 residues. Deletions cut 2 bases from V and 2 bases from J, with 6 bases between. Germline-derived CDR1 and CDR2 are SQVTM and ANQGSEA. CDR3 sequence (DNA): TGCAGCGTTGAAACAGCCAACACCGGGGAGCTGTTTTTT. Protein: CSVETANTGELFF.

This chain uses TRBV28 with TRBJ1-4; D ambiguous. CDR1 and CDR2 from the germline V gene are MDHEN and SYDVKM. The CDR3 sequence is 14 residues long. V gave up 5 bases and J gave up 7 bases, with 14 bases separating them. CDR3 sequence reads: CASSPVGEAEKLFF. For the CDR3, the DNA is TGTGCCAGCAGTCCCGTTGGCGAGGCTGAAAAACTGTTTTTT.

This sequence joins TRBV5-1 and TRBJ2-2, with D unresolved. CDR1 and CDR2 from the germline V gene are SGHRS and YFSETQ. The CDR3 is 13 amino acids. V dropped 4 bases and J dropped 2 bases, with 6 bases sitting between them. The CDR3 coding sequence is TGCGCCAGCAGCAAAAGAAACACCGGGGAGCTGTTTTTT. This codes for CASSKRNTGELFF.

DNA for the CDR3: TGTGCCAGCAGTTTTGCAGGGTGGGGCAATCAGCCCCAGCATTTT. This codes for CASSFAGWGNQPQHF. This chain uses TRBV27 with TRBJ1-5; a possible D gene is TRBD1 (5 bases). Germline lookup yields CDR1 MNHEY and CDR2 SMNVEV (reference sequence). Trimming took 3 bases from V and 2 from J, leaving 11 bases between them. The CDR3 has 15 amino acids.

J is TRBJ2-1 and V is TRBV28; D possibly corresponds to TRBD1 (6 bases). V lost 5 bases and J lost 6, with 17 bases in between. The CDR3 is 15 amino acids. Germline V gene lookup returns CDR1 MDHEN and CDR2 SYDVKM. The DNA of the CDR3 is TGTGCCAGCAGTAAAGACAGGTTCAAGGGCAATGAGCAGTTCTTC. Protein sequence: CASSKDRFKGNEQFF.